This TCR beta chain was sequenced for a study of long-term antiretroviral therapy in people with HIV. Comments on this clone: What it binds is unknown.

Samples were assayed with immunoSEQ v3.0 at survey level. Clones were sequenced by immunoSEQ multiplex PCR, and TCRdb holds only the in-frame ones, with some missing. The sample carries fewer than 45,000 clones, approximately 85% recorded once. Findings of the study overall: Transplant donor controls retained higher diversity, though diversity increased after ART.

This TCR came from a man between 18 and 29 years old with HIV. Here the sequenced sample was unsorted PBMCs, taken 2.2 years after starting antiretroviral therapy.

Here the CDR3 reads CASSETPGGGWSYNSPLHF. The CDR3, as DNA: TGCGCCAGCAGTGAGACTCCAGGGGGCGGGTGGTCCTATAATTCACCCCTCCACTTT. The rearrangement links TRBV10-2 to TRBJ1-6; the match to TRBD1 covers 8 bases. Germline CDR1 is WSHSY and CDR2 is SAAADI. The V segment lost 2 bases and the J segment 1 base; nucleotides outside the gene matches: 10. CDR3 size: 19 residues.